Shown below are 5 T cell receptor beta chains from a single sample sequenced in a study of cytomegalovirus exposure and HLA in healthy donors. Both 60 Vbeta primers and 13 Jbeta primers went into the PCR. Profiled with immunoSEQ multiplex PCR; TCRdb holds only in-frame clones, not every one. The sample includes a few hundred thousand clones, over 70% of them seen just once. Sequenced sample: PBMCs. The receptor source for this set is a woman aged 60-75 years in good health and CMV-seropositive.

The J gene is TRBJ2-1, the V gene TRBV5-1; D ambiguous. CDR3 length: 13 residues. Deletions cut 0 bases from V and 9 bases from J, with 10 bases between. Germline V gives CDR1 SGHRS, CDR2 YFSETQ. The chain's CDR3 is CASSLAPNGEQFF. Written as DNA, the CDR3 is TGCGCCAGCAGCTTGGCCCCAAACGGTGAGCAGTTCTTC.

This clone was picked up one time. V gene TRBV19 combines with J gene TRBJ2-1; 11 positions agree with TRBD2. The V gene end was trimmed by 4 bases and the J gene end by 5 bases; junction bases not matched to a gene: 16. The germline V gene has CDR1 LNHDA and CDR2 SQIVND (reference sequence). This CDR3 contains 19 residues. CDR3 nucleotide sequence: TGTGCCAGTAGTAATTGGCGGACTAGCGGGTCACTTCGGAACAATGAGCAGTTCTTC. Its protein product is CASSNWRTSGSLRNNEQFF.

This sequence joins TRBV5-1 and TRBJ2-5, with D possibly TRBD1 on 5 matching bases. Looked up from germline, CDR1 is SGHRS and CDR2 is YFSETQ. The ends were cut back, 6 bases at V and 2 bases at J, with 11 bases in the middle. There are 13 residues in the CDR3. The CDR3 region has the DNA TGCGCCAGCAACCAGGGCCTTCAAGAGACCCAGTACTTC. This sequence encodes CASNQGLQETQYF.

This clone was seen a few times. This chain uses TRBV4-1 with TRBJ1-2, with D perhaps TRBD1 (5 bases). Per the germline V gene, CDR1 is MGHRA and CDR2 is YSYEKL. The V end lost 1 base, the J end lost 2 bases, and 14 bases lay between the germline ends. This CDR3 spans 16 amino acids. CDR3 residues: CASSQGGGRGNYGYTF. In nucleotides, the CDR3 is TGCGCCAGCAGCCAAGGGGGGGGAAGGGGCAACTATGGCTACACCTTC.

The chain carries TRBV7-2 and TRBJ2-2; 11 bases agree with TRBD2. CDR3 length: 16 residues. V shed 8 bases, J shed 7 bases, and the junction held 12 bases outside the gene matches. Germline-derived CDR1 and CDR2 are SGHTA and FQGNSA. CDR3 coding DNA: TGTGCCAGCGGGGGATTACTAGCGGGAGCGAACGGGGAGCTGTTTTTT. It encodes CASGGLLAGANGELFF.